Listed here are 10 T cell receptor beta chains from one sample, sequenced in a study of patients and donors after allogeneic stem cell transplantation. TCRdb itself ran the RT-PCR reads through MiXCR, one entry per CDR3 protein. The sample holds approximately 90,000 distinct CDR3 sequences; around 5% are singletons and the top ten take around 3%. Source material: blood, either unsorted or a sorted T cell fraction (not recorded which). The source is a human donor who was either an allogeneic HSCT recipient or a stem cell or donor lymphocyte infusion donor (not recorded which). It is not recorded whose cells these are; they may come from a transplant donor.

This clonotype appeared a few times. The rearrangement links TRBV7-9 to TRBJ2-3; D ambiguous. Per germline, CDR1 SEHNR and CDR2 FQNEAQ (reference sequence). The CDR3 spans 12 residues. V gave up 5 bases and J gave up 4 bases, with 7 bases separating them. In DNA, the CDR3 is TGTGCCAGCAGCCCTGCCGCAGATACGCAGTATTTT. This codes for CASSPAADTQYF. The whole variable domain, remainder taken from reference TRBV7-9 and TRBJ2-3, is DTGVSQNPRHKITKRGQNVTFRCDPISEHNRLYWYRQTLGQGPEFLTYFQNEAQLEKSRLLSDRFSAERPKGSFSTLEIQRTEQGDSAMYLCASSPAADTQYFGPGTRLTVL.

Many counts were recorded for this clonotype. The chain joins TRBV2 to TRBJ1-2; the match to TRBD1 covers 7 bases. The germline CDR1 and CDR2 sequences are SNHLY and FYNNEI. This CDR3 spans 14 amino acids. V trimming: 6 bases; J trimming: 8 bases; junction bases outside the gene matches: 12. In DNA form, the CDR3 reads TGTGCCAGCAGGGCTGACAGGGACCGGGGAGGCTACACCTTC. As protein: CASRADRDRGGYTF. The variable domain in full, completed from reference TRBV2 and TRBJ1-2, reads EPEVTQTPSHQVTQMGQEVILRCVPISNHLYFYWYRQILGQKVEFLVSFYNNEISEKSEIFDDQFSVERPDGSNFTLKIRSTKLEDSAMYFCASRADRDRGGYTFGSGTRLTVV.

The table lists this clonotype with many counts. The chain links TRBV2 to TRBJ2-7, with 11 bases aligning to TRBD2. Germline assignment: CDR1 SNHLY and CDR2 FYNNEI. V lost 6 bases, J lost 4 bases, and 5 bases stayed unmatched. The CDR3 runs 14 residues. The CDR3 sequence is CASRGTSGGYEQYF. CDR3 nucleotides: TGTGCCAGCAGGGGGACTAGCGGCGGGTACGAGCAGTACTTC.

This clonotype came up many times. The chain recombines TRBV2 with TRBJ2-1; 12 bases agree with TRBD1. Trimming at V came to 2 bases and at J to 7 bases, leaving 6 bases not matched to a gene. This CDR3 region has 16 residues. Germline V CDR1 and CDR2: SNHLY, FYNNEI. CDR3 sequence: CASSEPGQGARNEQFF. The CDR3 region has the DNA TGTGCCAGCAGTGAACCGGGACAGGGGGCTCGGAATGAGCAGTTCTTC.

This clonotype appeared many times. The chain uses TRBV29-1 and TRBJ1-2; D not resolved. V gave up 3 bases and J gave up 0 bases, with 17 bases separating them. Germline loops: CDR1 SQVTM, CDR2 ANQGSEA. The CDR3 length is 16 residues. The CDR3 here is CSVDRLGWGANYGYTF. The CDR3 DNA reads TGCAGCGTTGATCGGTTAGGCTGGGGAGCTAACTATGGCTACACCTTC. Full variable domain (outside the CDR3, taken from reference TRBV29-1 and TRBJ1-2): SAVISQKPSRDICQRGTSLTIQCQVDSQVTMMFWYRQQPGQSLTLIATANQGSEATYESGFVIDKFPISRPNLTFSTLTVSNMSPEDSSIYLCSVDRLGWGANYGYTFGSGTRLTVV.

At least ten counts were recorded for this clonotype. The DNA of the CDR3 is TGTGCCAGCAGGCAAGAAGTTGATGAGCAGTTCTTC. Protein: CASRQEVDEQFF. This rearrangement joins TRBV2 to TRBJ2-1; D not resolved. Germline V gene sequence: CDR1 SNHLY, CDR2 FYNNEI. Trimming cost V 6 bases and J 8 bases, with 11 bases left between them. This CDR3 contains 12 residues.

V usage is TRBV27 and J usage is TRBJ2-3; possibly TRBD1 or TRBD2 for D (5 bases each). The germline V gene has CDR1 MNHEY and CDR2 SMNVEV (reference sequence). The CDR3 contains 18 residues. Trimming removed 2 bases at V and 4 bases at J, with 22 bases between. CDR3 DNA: TGTGCCAGCAGTTTAGGTTTGGGGACGTCAATAGACCCAGATACGCAGTATTTT. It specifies CASSLGLGTSIDPDTQYF.

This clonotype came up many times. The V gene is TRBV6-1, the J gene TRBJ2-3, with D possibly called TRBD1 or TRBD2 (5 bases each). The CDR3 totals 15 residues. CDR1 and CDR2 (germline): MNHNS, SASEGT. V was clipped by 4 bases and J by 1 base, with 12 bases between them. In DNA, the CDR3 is TGTGCCAGCAGTGTTGGGCAGGGACGCACAGATACGCAGTATTTT. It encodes CASSVGQGRTDTQYF.

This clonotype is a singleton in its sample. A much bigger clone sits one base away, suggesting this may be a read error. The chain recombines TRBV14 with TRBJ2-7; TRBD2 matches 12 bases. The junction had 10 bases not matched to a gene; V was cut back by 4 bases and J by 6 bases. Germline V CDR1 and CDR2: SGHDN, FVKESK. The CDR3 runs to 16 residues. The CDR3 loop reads CASSPHGLAGNREQYF. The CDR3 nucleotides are TGTGCCAGCAGCCCACATGGACTAGCGGGAAATCGCGAGCAGTACTTC.

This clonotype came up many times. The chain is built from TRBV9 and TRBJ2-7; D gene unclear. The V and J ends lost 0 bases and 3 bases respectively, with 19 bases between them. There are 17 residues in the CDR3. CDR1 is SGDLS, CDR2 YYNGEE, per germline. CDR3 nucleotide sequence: TGTGCCAGCAGCGTAGGGGCAGAGCCCAGAAACTACTACGAGCAGTACTTC. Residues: CASSVGAEPRNYYEQYF.